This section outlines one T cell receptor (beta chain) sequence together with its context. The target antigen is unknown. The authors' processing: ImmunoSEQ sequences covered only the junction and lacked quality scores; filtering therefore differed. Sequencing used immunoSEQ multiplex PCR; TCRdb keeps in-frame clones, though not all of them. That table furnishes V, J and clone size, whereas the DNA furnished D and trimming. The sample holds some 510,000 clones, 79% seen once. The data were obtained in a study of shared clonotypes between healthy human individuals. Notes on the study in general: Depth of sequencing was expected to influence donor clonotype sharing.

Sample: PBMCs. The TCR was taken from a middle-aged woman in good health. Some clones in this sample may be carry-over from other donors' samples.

The CDR3 nucleotides are TGTGCCATGACTAGCGGAAACAATGAGCAGTTCTTC. The encoded protein is CAMTSGNNEQFF. The genes are TRBV10-3 and TRBJ2-1; TRBD2 matches 9 bases. The J segment lost 5 bases and the V segment lost 9 bases, leaving 2 bases of the junction unmatched. CDR1 is ENHRY and CDR2 is SYGVKD in the germline V gene. The CDR3 loop spans 12 amino acids.